The source of this T cell receptor (beta chain) is a study of blood T cell repertoires in COVID-19. How the authors handled the data: Amplifying reference gene primers gave estimates of nucleated cell counts. Method: immunoSEQ multiplex PCR; TCRdb's copy keeps in-frame clones and lacks some. From that table come the V and J calls and clone size; the DNA was used to work out D and trimming. This table holds 150,000 to 200,000 clones, approximately 92% found once. CDR1 and CDR2 from the germline V gene are LGHNA and YNFKEQ. The V gene lost 0 bases and the J gene lost 5 bases, with 13 bases spanning the gap. The CDR3 runs 15 residues. This clone was seen only once.

The chain couples TRBV4-2 to TRBJ1-2; the D is unclear. The sequence derives from a man aged 25 to 40 with COVID-19, enrolled during active disease. Input material: peripheral blood. The CDR3, as DNA: TGTGCCAGCAGCCAAGAGCTAGACGGAACGTATGGCTACACCTTC. This sequence encodes CASSQELDGTYGYTF.